The subject of this entry is one T cell receptor beta chain. The assay was immunoSEQ multiplex PCR, and TCRdb's table has in-frame clones only and misses some. Here the sample spans some 130,000 clones, around four fifths being singletons. These data originate in a study of blood T cell repertoires in COVID-19. CDR3 length: 17 amino acids. Per germline, CDR1 MNHNY and CDR2 SVGAGI (reference sequence). Trimming at V came to 5 bases and at J to 0 bases, leaving 6 bases not matched to a gene. The chain is built from TRBV6-6 and TRBJ1-6; 8 nucleotides align to TRBD1. The TCR comes from a human donor in a cohort sampled during active COVID-19. The sequenced sample consisted of peripheral blood. The CDR3 loop reads CASSRGTGRSYNSPLHF. The CDR3 nucleotides read TGTGCCAGCAGTCGGGGGACAGGCCGCTCCTATAATTCACCCCTCCACTTT.